This passage covers 19 T cell receptor beta chains from one sample sequenced in a study of OX40 agonist ivuxolimab in advanced cancers. Sequencing was performed with immunoSEQ multiplex PCR; in TCRdb, only in-frame clones are kept and a portion is missing. The table includes approximately 23,000 clones, over 80% detected once. Here the sequenced sample was CD4+ or CD8+ T cells sorted from blood, taken in a trial of the OX40 agonist ivuxolimab. These receptors came from an adult with an advanced solid tumor such as melanoma, head and neck, liver or kidney cancer.

There are a few counts of this clone. V usage is TRBV5-6 and J usage is TRBJ1-1; unclear D gene. CDR1 and CDR2 (germline): SGHDT, YYEEEE. The V end was cut by 5 bases, the J end by 1 base, with 6 bases between. There are 12 residues in the CDR3. CDR3 bases: TGTGCCAGCAGGATAGAGAACACTGAAGCTTTCTTT. Encoded protein: CASRIENTEAFF.

The chain has TRBV19 and TRBJ2-5, with no clear D. Germline lookup yields CDR1 LNHDA and CDR2 SQIVND (reference sequence). The CDR3 runs 11 residues. Trimming took 2 bases from V and 5 from J, leaving 3 bases between them. The DNA for the CDR3 is TGTGCCAGTAGTATAAGGGAGACCCAGTACTTC. This translates into CASSIRETQYF. Based on the CDR3 plus reference TRBV19 and TRBJ2-5, the full variable domain is DGGITQSPKYLFRKEGQNVTLSCEQNLNHDAMYWYRQDPGQGLRLIYYSQIVNDFQKGDIAEGYSVSREKKESFPLTVTSAQKNPTAFYLCASSIRETQYFGPGTRLLVL.

This clone was counted a few times. V and J are TRBV29-1 and TRBJ2-2, with D possibly being TRBD2 (6 bases). CDR1 is SQVTM, CDR2 ANQGSEA, per germline. Trimming stripped 1 base from V and 6 bases from J, with 15 bases between. The CDR3 totals 15 residues. The CDR3 here is CSVEGGAGPAGELFF. The CDR3 bases are TGCAGCGTTGAAGGTGGGGCGGGGCCGGCCGGGGAGCTGTTTTTT.

The chain uses TRBV5-4 and TRBJ2-7; weak D call: TRBD1 (8 bases). Trimming took off 2 bases at V and 1 base at J, with 13 bases between the two ends. Germline loops: CDR1 SGHNT, CDR2 YYREEE (reference sequence). CDR3 length: 15 amino acids. The CDR3 sequence: CASSFSGTGSYEQYF. The CDR3 DNA sequence: TGTGCCAGCAGCTTCAGCGGGACAGGTTCCTACGAGCAGTACTTC.

J is TRBJ2-5 and V is TRBV27; possibly TRBD1 for D (6 bases). CDR1 and CDR2 (germline): MNHEY, SMNVEV (reference sequence). The CDR3 covers 12 residues. This CDR3 is CGSGGQGETQYF. DNA for the CDR3: TGTGGGTCGGGTGGTCAGGGGGAGACCCAGTACTTC.

The chain combines TRBV18 with TRBJ2-1, with a weak D call TRBD1 (5 bases). Trimming shortened V by 4 bases and J by 4 bases, and 8 bases separated the two germline ends. CDR1 and CDR2 from the germline V gene are KGHSH and LQKENI. The CDR3 has 13 amino acids. CDR3 in amino acids: CASSQGQYNEQFF. CDR3 in DNA: TGTGCCAGCTCACAAGGACAATACAATGAGCAGTTCTTC.

The chain is built from TRBV4-3 and TRBJ2-3; D might be TRBD1 (5 bases). This CDR3 is 18 amino acids long. Looked up from germline, CDR1 is LGHNA and CDR2 is YSLEER. V was cut by 2 bases and J by 2 bases, with 20 bases left in between. CDR3 nucleotide sequence: TGCGCCAGCAGCCAACACCCCGCACAGGAAACTTTCACAGATACGCAGTATTTT. Protein sequence: CASSQHPAQETFTDTQYF.

The chain uses TRBV2 and TRBJ1-5; tentatively, D is TRBD1 (5 bases). Per the germline V gene, CDR1 is SNHLY and CDR2 is FYNNEI. CDR3 size: 14 residues. With 7 bases removed from V and 2 bases from J, the gap between germline ends came to 12 bases. Written as DNA, the CDR3 is TGTGCCAGCACGGGCAGGGTTGGCAATCAGCCCCAGCATTTT. This gives the protein CASTGRVGNQPQHF. Combining the CDR3 with reference TRBV2 and TRBJ1-5 gives the whole variable domain EPEVTQTPSHQVTQMGQEVILRCVPISNHLYFYWYRQILGQKVEFLVSFYNNEISEKSEIFDDQFSVERPDGSNFTLKIRSTKLEDSAMYFCASTGRVGNQPQHFGDGTRLSIL.

J is TRBJ2-3 and V is TRBV9, with 13 bases aligning to TRBD2. Germline values: CDR1 SGDLS, CDR2 YYNGEE. The CDR3 runs 17 residues. The V segment lost 4 bases and the J segment 2 bases; nucleotides outside the gene matches: 7. The CDR3 nucleotides are TGTGCCAGCAGCCATCGGACTAGCGGGGGCCTCACAGATACGCAGTATTTT. Its translation is CASSHRTSGGLTDTQYF.

The CDR3 region is CASSPIGAGGHTDTQYF. DNA of the CDR3: TGTGCCAGCAGCCCTATTGGGGCGGGGGGGCACACAGATACGCAGTATTTT. The V gene is TRBV7-2, the J gene TRBJ2-3; 9 nucleotides line up with TRBD2. CDR3 length: 17 residues. CDR1 is SGHTA, CDR2 FQGNSA, per germline. V shed 5 bases, J shed 2 bases, and the junction held 11 bases outside the gene matches. The full variable domain, in which reference TRBV7-2 and TRBJ2-3 provide the parts outside the CDR3, is GAGVSQSPSNKVTEKGKDVELRCDPISGHTALYWYRQSLGQGLEFLIYFQGNSAPDKSGLPSDRFSAERTGGSVSTLTIQRTQQEDSAVYLCASSPIGAGGHTDTQYFGPGTRLTVL.

This sequence joins TRBV11-3 and TRBJ2-1; D is perhaps TRBD1 (5 bases). The CDR3 covers 16 residues. Germline assignment: CDR1 SGHNT and CDR2 YENEEA. Trimming took 1 base from V and 0 from J, leaving 10 bases between them. The CDR3 region has the DNA TGTGCCAGCAGCTTAGGGGGCTACCACTCCTACAATGAGCAGTTCTTC. Residues: CASSLGGYHSYNEQFF. Variable domain in full (rest from reference TRBV11-3 and TRBJ2-1): EAGVVQSPRYKIIEKKQPVAFWCNPISGHNTLYWYLQNLGQGPELLIRYENEEAVDDSQLPKDRFSAERLKGVDSTLKIQPAELGDSAVYLCASSLGGYHSYNEQFFGPGTRLTVL.

By share, this clone ranks as medium-sized. V gene TRBV19 combines with J gene TRBJ1-5; D is possibly TRBD1 (5 bases). The CDR3 is 16 residues long. The germline V and J ends were trimmed by 4 bases and 0 bases, with 13 bases remaining between them. Germline V CDR1 and CDR2: LNHDA, SQIVND (reference sequence). CDR3 protein: CASSTVGTHSNQPQHF. DNA for the CDR3: TGTGCCAGTAGTACCGTCGGGACCCATAGCAATCAGCCCCAGCATTTT.

V usage is TRBV7-9 and J usage is TRBJ2-7; the match to TRBD2 covers 14 bases. Germline CDR1 reads SEHNR; CDR2 reads FQNEAQ (reference sequence). J gave up 4 bases and V 5 bases, and 13 bases lay outside the gene matches. The CDR3 length is 18 residues. The CDR3 DNA reads TGTGCCAGCAGCCCGACCGCCGGGACTAGCGGGAGAGGGTACGAGCAGTACTTC. It is translated as CASSPTAGTSGRGYEQYF.

CDR3 protein: CASSYYTGELFF. The CDR3 DNA reads as TGTGCCAGCAGCTACTACACCGGGGAGCTGTTTTTT. The V and J genes are TRBV7-6 and TRBJ2-2; D ambiguous. The CDR3 contains 12 residues. Trimming took off 4 bases at V and 3 bases at J, with 3 bases between the two ends. CDR1 and CDR2 from the germline V gene are SGHVS and FNYEAQ.

V and J are TRBV7-2 and TRBJ2-1, with TRBD2 identical over 11 bases. The germline V gene has CDR1 SGHTA and CDR2 FQGNSA. The CDR3 covers 18 residues. The V and J ends lost 5 bases and 7 bases, in that order; junction bases with no gene match: 16. The CDR3 DNA is TGTGCCAGCAGCCCTTACGCCGAGGTAGCGGGAGGGCGGAATGAGCAGTTCTTC. This sequence encodes CASSPYAEVAGGRNEQFF. The entire variable domain, with the rest obtained from reference TRBV7-2 and TRBJ2-1, is as follows: GAGVSQSPSNKVTEKGKDVELRCDPISGHTALYWYRQSLGQGLEFLIYFQGNSAPDKSGLPSDRFSAERTGGSVSTLTIQRTQQEDSAVYLCASSPYAEVAGGRNEQFFGPGTRLTVL.

The chain combines TRBV7-6 with TRBJ2-5; D unclear. The CDR3 extends over 13 amino acids. The V end was cut by 4 bases, the J end by 3 bases, with 9 bases between. Looked up from germline, CDR1 is SGHVS and CDR2 is FNYEAQ. Here the CDR3 DNA reads TGTGCCAGCAGCTCCTACCTGGAAGAGACCCAGTACTTC. This sequence encodes CASSSYLEETQYF.

The rearrangement uses TRBV4-1 and TRBJ2-7; TRBD1 matches at 12 bases. V was pared by 1 base and J by 7 bases, with 5 bases of the junction left unmatched. CDR1 is MGHRA, CDR2 YSYEKL, per germline. CDR3 length: 15 amino acids. The CDR3 sequence: CASSQGGQGASEQYF. The CDR3 bases are TGCGCCAGCAGCCAAGGGGGACAGGGGGCGAGTGAGCAGTACTTC.

The rearrangement joins TRBV19 to TRBJ2-1; a weak D match, TRBD1 (6 bases). There are 14 residues in the CDR3. Germline V CDR1 and CDR2: LNHDA, SQIVND (reference sequence). The germline V and J ends were trimmed by 1 base and 6 bases, with 10 bases remaining between them. In DNA, the CDR3 is TGTGCCAGTAGTATAGCAGGGGTCAGCAATGAGCAGTTCTTC. Translation gives CASSIAGVSNEQFF.

Judged by abundance, this clone is medium-sized (0.01 to 0.1%). The rearrangement links TRBV6-4 to TRBJ2-6; D is perhaps TRBD1 or TRBD2 (6 bases each). The V gene's germline CDR1 is MRHNA and CDR2 SNTAGT. Trimming took 3 bases from V and 0 from J, leaving 9 bases between them. CDR3 length equals 16 residues. The chain's CDR3 is CASSEEGDSGANVLTF. The CDR3 DNA reads as TGTGCCAGCAGTGAGGAGGGGGACTCTGGGGCCAACGTCCTGACTTTC.